This T cell receptor beta chain was documented in a study of T cells and copy number aberrations in small-cell lung cancer. Study results and limitations: Due to few samples, these findings require validation.

The CDR3 totals 19 residues. Assay used: immunoSEQ multiplex PCR; TCRdb lists only in-frame clones, some missing. The table has 7,500 to 10,000 clones, about three quarters seen once. On this clone itself: Its antigen remains unknown.

The material sequenced was normal tissue next to the tumor. The sequence came from a man aged 55 to 70 with small cell lung cancer. This chain uses TRBV21-1 with TRBJ2-2; the listed D gene, TRBD1, was not tested against the DNA. TRBV21-1 is a known pseudogene. The CDR3 coding sequence is TGTGCCAGCAGCAAAATTTGCCGAAGTCAATTTTGGCCCACCGGGGAGCTGTTTTTT. This sequence encodes CASSKICRSQFWPTGELFF.